A selection of T cell receptor beta chains follows, all from one sample in a study of early T cells in non-severe SARS-CoV-2 infection. MiXCR was run by TCRdb on the 5' RACE reads, yielding one entry per CDR3 protein. Of tens of thousands of distinct CDR3 sequences listed, about a sixth are singletons. What was sequenced was whole blood. All receptors come from an adult who was a healthcare worker with PCR-confirmed SARS-CoV-2 infection or an uninfected control (not recorded which). Each CDR3 is given without its conserved first and last residue.

TRBV11-2	TRBJ2-3	ASSDWTGRTDTQY
TRBV29-1	TRBJ1-1	SVGDRNTEAF
TRBV28	TRBJ2-4	ASSSPGGGNIQY
TRBV6-6	TRBJ2-7	ASSKTAGTGGYEQY
TRBV11-2	TRBJ2-3	ASSSVTPDTQY
TRBV6-6	TRBJ1-2	ASSLLGQVYGYT
TRBV10-3	TRBJ1-5	AISTGGQPQH
TRBV20-1	TRBJ1-1	SAREGGTEAF
TRBV4-2	TRBJ2-5	ASSQDRLAGEETQY
TRBV9	TRBJ1-1	ASSVGSVTAEAF
TRBV7-8	TRBJ2-1	ASSLTGGPLNEQF
TRBV6-2/TRBV6-3	TRBJ1-2	ASSYRDPSYYGYT
TRBV20-1	TRBJ2-3	SARDRRGPTDTQY
TRBV9	TRBJ2-5	ASSVSPGAEETQY
TRBV11-2	TRBJ1-1	ASSLALDKGAF
TRBV23-1	TRBJ2-4	ASVIQGRKNIQY
TRBV29-1	TRBJ1-1	SVVPLPGANVNTEAF
TRBV18	TRBJ2-7	ASSTRLGYEQY
TRBV9	TRBJ2-7	ASSATRDRAGEQY
TRBV9	TRBJ1-2	ASRLVNYGYT
TRBV7-7	TRBJ2-5	ASSLDHRAKTQY
TRBV29-1	TRBJ1-2	SVVYPDRADYGYT
TRBV9	TRBJ2-5	ASSDLQETQY
TRBV7-2	TRBJ2-1	ASSPQGAPGLATRVNEQF
TRBV29-1	TRBJ2-7	SVRQGKRLAGPQREQY
TRBV7-9	TRBJ2-7	ASSFAGIYEQY
TRBV27	TRBJ1-6	ASSLSGAPLH
TRBV5-5	TRBJ2-3	ASSPLAGGTDTQY
TRBV12-3/TRBV12-4	TRBJ1-5	ASSPTNQPQH
TRBV29-1	TRBJ1-1	SVERGANTEAF
TRBV7-9	TRBJ2-7	ASSSGLVWHEQY
TRBV5-4	TRBJ1-6	ASSLWGSYNSPLH
TRBV7-9	TRBJ1-5	ASSLTGGDQPQH
TRBV7-9	TRBJ2-1	ASSSRTGDTYNEQF
TRBV5-4	TRBJ2-3	ASRYTPGTDTQY
TRBV28	TRBJ2-1	ASSLAGRNEQF
TRBV18	TRBJ1-3	ASSPNPNTRGNTIY
TRBV10-3	TRBJ2-7	AISVRSVAADEQY
TRBV6-1	TRBJ1-5	ASSGLTIGNQPQH
TRBV28	TRBJ1-3	ASSFGGYSGNTIY
TRBV5-1	TRBJ2-3	ASSLYGRGTDTQY
TRBV7-3	TRBJ1-2	ASSLGGGQLDGYT
TRBV11-2	TRBJ2-5	ASSFGSYQETQY
TRBV6-1	TRBJ2-2	ASSDFGQGVRRGTGELF
TRBV11-2	TRBJ1-2	ASSTGFSDYGYT
TRBV11-3	TRBJ2-2	ASRWTANTGELF
TRBV29-1	TRBJ1-1	SVEAWEGGAF
TRBV27	TRBJ1-4	ASSAPGQGSVLF
TRBV6-6	TRBJ2-7	ASRTPGQSYEQY
TRBV7-9	TRBJ2-7	ASSFGALYEQY
TRBV19	TRBJ2-1	ASNGGRPREQF
TRBV11-2	TRBJ1-4	ASSYPTRRGEKLF
TRBV18	TRBJ1-5	ASSWTGGAGINQPQH
TRBV10-3	TRBJ2-1	AISEGSSSYNEQF